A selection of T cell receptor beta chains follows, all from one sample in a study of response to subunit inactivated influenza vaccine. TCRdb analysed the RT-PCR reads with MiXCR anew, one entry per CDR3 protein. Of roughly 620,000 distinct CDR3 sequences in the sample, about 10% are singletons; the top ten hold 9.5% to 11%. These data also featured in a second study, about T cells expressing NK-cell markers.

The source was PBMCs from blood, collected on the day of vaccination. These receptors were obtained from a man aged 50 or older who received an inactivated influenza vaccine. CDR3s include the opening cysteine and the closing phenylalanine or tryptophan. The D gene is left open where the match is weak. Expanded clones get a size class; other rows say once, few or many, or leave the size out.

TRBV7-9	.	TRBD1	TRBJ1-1	CASSLSPLGQVLSEAFF	TGTGCCAGCAGCTTAAGCCCACTGGGACAGGTTCTCTCTGAAGCTTTCTTT
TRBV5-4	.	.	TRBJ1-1	CASSPGRAGLTTEAFF	TGTGCCAGCAGCCCCGGAAGGGCAGGGTTGACCACTGAAGCTTTCTTT
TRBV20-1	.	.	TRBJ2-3	CSALSGDTQYF	TGCAGTGCCCTCAGCGGGGATACGCAGTATTTT
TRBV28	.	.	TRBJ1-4	CASKVFGGANEKLFF	TGTGCCAGCAAAGTTTTCGGGGGGGCTAATGAAAAACTGTTTTTT
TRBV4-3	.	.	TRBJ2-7	CASSPQWGDGYEQYF	TGCGCCAGCAGCCCCCAATGGGGTGACGGCTACGAGCAGTACTTC
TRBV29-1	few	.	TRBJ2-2	CSVLGRVAQNTGELFF	TGCAGCGTCCTCGGTCGGGTAGCACAGAACACCGGGGAGCTGTTTTTT
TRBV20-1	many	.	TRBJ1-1	CSASRGHTEAFF	TGCAGTGCTAGCAGGGGACACACTGAAGCTTTCTTT
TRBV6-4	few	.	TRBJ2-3	CASSPQATDTQYF	TGTGCCAGCAGTCCCCAAGCAACAGATACGCAGTATTTT
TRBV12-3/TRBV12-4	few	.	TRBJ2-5	CASSPLAGSPPGETQYF	TGTGCCAGCAGTCCGCTCGCGGGGTCCCCCCCCGGGGAGACCCAGTACTTC
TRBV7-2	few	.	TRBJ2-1	CASSVDRAGYNEQFF	TGTGCCAGCAGCGTTGACCGAGCAGGGTACAATGAGCAGTTCTTC
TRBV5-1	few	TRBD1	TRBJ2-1	CASSLAAPRTGDTPGQFF	TGCGCCAGCAGCTTGGCCGCTCCCCGGACAGGGGACACCCCGGGGCAGTTCTTC
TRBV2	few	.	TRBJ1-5	CASTDPGSQPQHF	TGTGCCAGCACGGACCCCGGGAGTCAGCCCCAGCATTTT
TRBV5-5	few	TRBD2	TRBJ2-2	CASSRRLAGTGELFF	TGTGCCAGCAGCCGACGGTTAGCGGGCACCGGGGAGCTGTTTTTT
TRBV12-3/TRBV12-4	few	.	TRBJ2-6	CASRPPGADGANVLTF	TGTGCCAGCAGGCCCCCGGGGGCGGATGGGGCCAACGTCCTGACTTTC
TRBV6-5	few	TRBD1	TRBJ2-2	CASSYSYTGAAKTGELFF	TGTGCCAGCAGTTACTCGTATACAGGGGCGGCCAAAACCGGGGAGCTGTTTTTT
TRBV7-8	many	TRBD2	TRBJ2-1	CASSSLAGDGQQFF	TGTGCCAGCAGCTCACTAGCGGGAGATGGGCAGCAGTTCTTC
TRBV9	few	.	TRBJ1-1	CASSVGGQGNTEAFF	TGTGCCAGCAGCGTAGGAGGGCAGGGCAACACTGAAGCTTTCTTT
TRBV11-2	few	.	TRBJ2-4	CASSQGTQNIQYF	TGTGCCAGCAGCCAAGGGACACAAAACATTCAGTACTTC
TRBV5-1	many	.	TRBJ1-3	CASSFAGRGNTIYF	TGCGCCAGCAGCTTCGCAGGGCGCGGAAACACCATATATTTT
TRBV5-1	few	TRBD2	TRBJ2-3	CASSPRTSGSRDTQYF	TGCGCCAGCAGCCCCCGGACTAGCGGGAGTAGAGATACGCAGTATTTT
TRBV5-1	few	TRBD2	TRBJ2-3	CASSLARSGLAGLDTQYF	TGCGCCAGCAGCTTGGCACGGTCCGGACTAGCGGGATTGGATACGCAGTATTTT
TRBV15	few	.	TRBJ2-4	CATSSRPEENIQYF	TGTGCCACCAGCAGTCGCCCGGAGGAAAACATTCAGTACTTC
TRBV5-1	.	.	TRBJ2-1	CASSSGRNNEQFF	TGCGCCAGCAGTTCAGGACGGAACAATGAGCAGTTCTTC
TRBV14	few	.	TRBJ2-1	CASSQGGPQDNEQFF	TGTGCCAGCAGCCAGGGCGGACCCCAGGACAATGAGCAGTTCTTC
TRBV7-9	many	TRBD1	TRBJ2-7	CASSAGQGGEQYF	TGTGCCAGCAGCGCCGGACAGGGAGGCGAGCAGTACTTC
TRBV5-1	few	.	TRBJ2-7	CASSSSSTSSYEQYF	TGCGCCAGCAGTAGCAGTTCAACCTCCTCCTACGAGCAGTACTTC
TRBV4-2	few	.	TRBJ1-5	CASSQDTPAGNQPQHF	TGTGCCAGCAGCCAAGATACCCCTGCGGGCAATCAGCCCCAGCATTTT
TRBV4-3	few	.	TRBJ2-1	CASSQDSAQGGAGRQFF	TGCGCCAGCAGCCAAGATTCAGCCCAAGGGGGGGCCGGGCGGCAGTTCTTC
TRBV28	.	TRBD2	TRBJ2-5	CASSFYGGGLSRETQYF	TGTGCCAGCAGTTTCTACGGGGGGGGCCTCTCCAGAGAGACCCAGTACTTC
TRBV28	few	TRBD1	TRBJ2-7	CASSLTGQTHEQYF	TGTGCCAGCAGTTTAACGGGACAGACGCACGAGCAGTACTTC
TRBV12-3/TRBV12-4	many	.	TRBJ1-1	CASSLEHPTEAFF	TGTGCCAGCAGTTTGGAGCACCCCACTGAAGCTTTCTTT
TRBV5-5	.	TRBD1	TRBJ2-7	CASRSDRASSYEQYF	TGTGCCAGCAGGTCTGACAGGGCCAGCTCCTACGAGCAGTACTTC
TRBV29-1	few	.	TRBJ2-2	CSVGSRVHTGELFF	TGCAGCGTTGGTAGCAGGGTGCACACCGGGGAGCTGTTTTTT
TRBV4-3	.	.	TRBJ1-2	CASSQLSQTGGYTF	TGCGCCAGCAGCCAACTCTCTCAGACAGGCGGCTACACCTTC
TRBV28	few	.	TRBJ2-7	CATETSTIYEQYF	TGTGCCACTGAAACTTCCACCATCTACGAGCAGTACTTC
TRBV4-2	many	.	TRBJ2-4	CASSPRMDLAKNIQYF	TGTGCCAGCAGCCCCCGCATGGATTTAGCCAAAAACATTCAGTACTTC
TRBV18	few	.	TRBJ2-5	CASSPKRRETQYF	TGTGCCAGCTCACCAAAGCGACGAGAGACCCAGTACTTC
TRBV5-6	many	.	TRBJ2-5	CASSHDYAGPTQETQYF	TGTGCCAGCAGCCATGACTACGCGGGACCTACCCAAGAGACCCAGTACTTC
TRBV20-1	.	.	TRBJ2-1	CSASAPSYNEQFF	TGCAGTGCTAGTGCCCCTTCCTACAATGAGCAGTTCTTC
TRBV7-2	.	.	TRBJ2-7	CASSLALYGSEQYF	TGTGCCAGCAGCTTAGCCCTTTATGGAAGCGAGCAGTACTTC
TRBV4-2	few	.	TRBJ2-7	CASSPYAEDSNYEQYF	TGTGCCAGCAGCCCATACGCGGAGGACAGCAACTACGAGCAGTACTTC
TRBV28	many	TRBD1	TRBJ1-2	CASRSGQNYGYTF	TGTGCCAGCAGGTCGGGACAGAACTATGGCTACACCTTC
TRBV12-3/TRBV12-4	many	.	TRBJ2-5	CASSFEQQETQYF	TGTGCCAGCAGTTTTGAGCAGCAAGAGACCCAGTACTTC
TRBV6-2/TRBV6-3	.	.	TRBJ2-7	CASSTMYEQYF	TGTGCCAGCAGCACCATGTACGAGCAGTACTTC
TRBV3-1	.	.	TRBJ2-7	CASSQRPADSYEQYF	TGTGCCAGCAGCCAAAGACCGGCAGACTCCTACGAGCAGTACTTC
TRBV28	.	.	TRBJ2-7	CASSFRPYNSYEQYF	TGTGCCAGCAGTTTCCGACCTTACAACTCCTACGAGCAGTACTTC
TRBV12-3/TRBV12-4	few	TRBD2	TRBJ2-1	CASRGGLAEESYNEQFF	TGTGCCAGCAGGGGAGGACTAGCGGAGGAATCCTACAATGAGCAGTTCTTC
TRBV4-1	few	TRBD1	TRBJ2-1	CASSQAQGARFYNEQFF	TGCGCCAGCAGCCAAGCCCAGGGGGCGCGATTCTACAATGAGCAGTTCTTC
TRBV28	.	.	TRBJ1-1	CASSLYTNTEAFF	TGTGCCAGCAGTTTATATACGAACACTGAAGCTTTCTTT
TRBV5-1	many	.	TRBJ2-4	CASSLSAGQDIQYF	TGCGCCAGCAGCTTGTCGGCCGGCCAGGACATTCAGTACTTC
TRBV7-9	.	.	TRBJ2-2	CASSPGELFF	TGTGCCAGCAGCCCCGGGGAGCTGTTTTTT
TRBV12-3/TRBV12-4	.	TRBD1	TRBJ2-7	CASSASTGIIYEQYF	TGTGCCAGCAGTGCGTCGACAGGGATCATTTACGAGCAGTACTTC
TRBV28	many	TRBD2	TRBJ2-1	CASSFGGRATNEQFF	TGTGCCAGCAGTTTTGGCGGGAGGGCCACGAATGAGCAGTTCTTC
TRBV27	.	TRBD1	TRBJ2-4	CASRQSPGQGMNIQYF	TGTGCCAGCAGACAGAGCCCGGGACAGGGAATGAACATTCAGTACTTC
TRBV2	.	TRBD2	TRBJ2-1	CASRAGGGTYNEQFF	TGTGCCAGCAGGGCCGGCGGGGGGACCTACAATGAGCAGTTCTTC